Following are 13 T cell receptor beta chains from one sample sequenced in a study of blood T cell repertoires in COVID-19. Assay: immunoSEQ multiplex PCR; the TCRdb copy retains only in-frame clones and omits some. The sample holds tens of thousands of clones, around four fifths seen once. Sequencing input: peripheral blood. These receptor sequences come from an elderly man with active or convalescent COVID-19.

The chain couples TRBV28 to TRBJ2-3; TRBD2 agrees at 8 bases. The V gene's germline CDR1 is MDHEN and CDR2 SYDVKM. CDR3 length equals 15 residues. With 5 bases clipped from V and 5 bases from J, the junction kept 9 bases outside the gene matches. DNA for the CDR3: TGTGCCAGCAGTGCTACACGGACTAGCCTAGATACGCAGTATTTT. Translation: CASSATRTSLDTQYF.

The chain employs TRBV29-1 and TRBJ1-1; D may be TRBD1 (5 bases). Germline V lookup: CDR1 SQVTM, CDR2 ANQGSEA. The CDR3 totals 13 residues. Trimming took off 7 bases at V and 0 bases at J, with 12 bases between the two ends. CDR3 residues: CSARQSMNTEAFF. In DNA form, the CDR3 reads TGCAGCGCCCGACAGTCCATGAACACTGAAGCTTTCTTT.

The chain links TRBV6-6 to TRBJ2-3, with 12 bases that match TRBD1. The V gene end was trimmed by 6 bases and the J gene end by 0 bases; junction bases not matched to a gene: 4. CDR3 length: 16 amino acids. Germline V lookup: CDR1 MNHNY, CDR2 SVGAGI (reference sequence). The CDR3 here is CASSRGQGASTDTQYF. In nucleotides, the CDR3 is TGTGCCAGCAGCCGGGGACAGGGGGCGAGCACAGATACGCAGTATTTT.

The CDR3 here is CASSLEGGPNNEQFF. CDR3 sequence (DNA): TGTGCCAGCAGTTTGGAGGGAGGGCCTAACAATGAGCAGTTCTTC. The chain combines TRBV27 with TRBJ2-1, with TRBD2 identical over 7 bases. The CDR3 runs 15 residues. CDR1 is MNHEY, CDR2 SMNVEV, per germline (reference sequence). V dropped 3 bases and J dropped 5; count of bases not matched to a gene: 7.

This chain connects TRBV18 to TRBJ1-1; 7 bases are shared with TRBD1. This CDR3 contains 14 residues. Germline values: CDR1 KGHSH, CDR2 LQKENI. The V segment lost 5 bases and the J segment 3 bases; nucleotides outside the gene matches: 6. The CDR3 region has the DNA TGTGCCAGCTCATCCGAACAGGGGTACACTGAAGCTTTCTTT. This encodes CASSSEQGYTEAFF.

This clone has just a few counts. V gene TRBV5-1 combines with J gene TRBJ1-6; 7 nucleotides agree with TRBD1. Germline V CDR1 and CDR2: SGHRS, YFSETQ. CDR3 size: 14 residues. V was clipped by 2 bases and J by 8 bases; unmatched bases: 4. CDR3 sequence: CASSLSGGYSPLHF. In nucleotides, the CDR3 is TGCGCCAGCAGCTTATCAGGGGGTTATTCACCCCTCCACTTT. The full variable domain, with the rest looked up from reference TRBV5-1 and TRBJ1-6, is KAGVTQTPRYLIKTRGQQVTLSCSPISGHRSVSWYQQTPGQGLQFLFEYFSETQRNKGNFPGRFSGRQFSNSRSEMNVSTLELGDSALYLCASSLSGGYSPLHFGNGTRLTVT.

This chain connects TRBV11-3 to TRBJ2-1, with 10 bases matching TRBD2. Germline V CDR1 and CDR2: SGHNT, YENEEA. V shed 5 bases, J shed 3 bases, and the junction held 13 bases outside the gene matches. This CDR3 contains 18 residues. The CDR3 nucleotides read TGTGCCAGCAGCGCTAGCGGGAGTCCCTCTTTCCTCTACAATGAGCAGTTCTTC. Translated, it gives CASSASGSPSFLYNEQFF.

This chain connects TRBV11-3 to TRBJ2-5; D is ambiguous. The CDR3 covers 12 residues. V was clipped by 4 bases and J by 5 bases, with 8 bases between them. Germline lookup yields CDR1 SGHNT and CDR2 YENEEA. The CDR3 DNA reads TGTGCCAGCAGCTCTACCATCGAGACCCAGTACTTC. Protein sequence: CASSSTIETQYF.

The chain employs TRBV5-1 and TRBJ2-7, with TRBD2 matching over 12 bases. The CDR3 is 16 residues long. V trimming: 4 bases; J trimming: 7 bases; junction bases outside the gene matches: 12. Germline-derived CDR1 and CDR2 are SGHRS and YFSETQ. The CDR3 DNA sequence: TGCGCCAGCAGCCCGAGGCTAGCGGGGGGGCCGGGTGAGCAGTACTTC. This codes for CASSPRLAGGPGEQYF.

The chain is built from TRBV4-2 and TRBJ2-7; maybe TRBD2 (6 bases). Germline CDR1 LGHNA, CDR2 YNFKEQ. This CDR3 contains 15 residues. V dropped 2 bases and J dropped 4 bases, with 15 bases sitting between them. The CDR3 spells CASSQMRDGRYEQYF. CDR3 in DNA: TGTGCCAGCAGCCAAATGCGGGACGGGAGATACGAGCAGTACTTC.

This rearrangement joins TRBV7-2 to TRBJ2-2; 13 bases fit TRBD2. CDR3 size: 16 residues. V lost 5 bases to trimming and J lost 5 bases; unmatched junction nucleotides: 5. Germline-derived CDR1 and CDR2 are SGHTA and FQGNSA. The CDR3 spells CASSPRTSGGTGELFF. Here the CDR3 DNA reads TGTGCCAGCAGCCCTCGGACTAGCGGGGGTACCGGGGAGCTGTTTTTT.

This rearrangement joins TRBV18 to TRBJ2-7, with TRBD1 identical over 10 bases. The CDR3 length is 16 residues. Germline trimming cut 3 bases from V and 2 bases from J; bases unmatched to any gene: 7. Germline V CDR1 and CDR2: KGHSH, LQKENI. DNA of the CDR3: TGTGCCAGCTCACCCACCGGGACAGGGGCACCCTACGAGCAGTACTTC. It codes for CASSPTGTGAPYEQYF.

Comments on this clone: Additional DNA sequences in this sample encode the identical CDR3. The rearrangement joins TRBV18 to TRBJ2-5; D is possibly TRBD1 (6 bases). The V gene lost 3 bases and the J gene lost 2 bases, with 7 bases spanning the gap. CDR3 length equals 13 residues. Germline V CDR1 and CDR2: KGHSH, LQKENI. Here the CDR3 DNA reads TGTGCCAGCTCACCTGGACAGCAAGAGACCCAGTACTTC. Translation gives CASSPGQQETQYF.